Listed below are T cell receptor beta chains from one sample, sequenced in a study of T cells in narcolepsy. The repertoire was sequenced with immunoSEQ multiplex PCR; TCRdb's copy has only in-frame clones and lacks some. This table has approximately 26,000 clones, roughly four fifths appearing once. The source material was memory (CD45RA-) CD4+ T cells from blood. The receptor source for this set is a human donor in good health. Each CDR3 is given with its conserved first and last residue. D genes are given only for firm matches. The size entry is marked missing in some rows and otherwise reads once, few, many or a size class.

J gene: TRBJ1-5
D gene: .
V gene: TRBV4-3
clone size: .
CDR3 protein: CASSQDFRQPQHF
CDR3 DNA: TGCGCCAGCAGCCAAGACTTCCGGCAGCCCCAGCATTTT

J gene: TRBJ2-2
D gene: TRBD1
V gene: TRBV7-8
clone size: .
CDR3 protein: CASSLTSTGGTGELFF
CDR3 DNA: TGTGCCAGCAGCTTAACTAGTACAGGGGGCACCGGGGAGCTGTTTTTT

J gene: TRBJ2-1
D gene: .
V gene: TRBV2
clone size: .
CDR3 protein: CASTPLRDNEQFF
CDR3 DNA: TGTGCCAGCACTCCGTTACGGGACAATGAGCAGTTCTTC

J gene: TRBJ1-1
D gene: .
V gene: TRBV5-1
clone size: few
CDR3 protein: CASSPARRNTEAFF
CDR3 DNA: TGCGCCAGCAGCCCTGCCCGAAGGAACACTGAAGCTTTCTTT

J gene: TRBJ2-6
D gene: TRBD1
V gene: TRBV28
clone size: once
CDR3 protein: CASSSLFGQGALSGANVLTF
CDR3 DNA: TGTGCCAGCAGTTCCCTTTTCGGACAGGGGGCGCTTAGTGGGGCCAACGTCCTGACTTTC

J gene: TRBJ1-1
D gene: .
V gene: TRBV7-8
clone size: .
CDR3 protein: CASSFVSQVAMNTEAFF
CDR3 DNA: TGTGCCAGCAGCTTTGTGAGCCAGGTAGCTATGAACACTGAAGCTTTCTTT

J gene: TRBJ2-5
D gene: .
V gene: TRBV5-1
clone size: .
CDR3 protein: CASSFDYRQQETQYF
CDR3 DNA: TGCGCCAGCAGCTTCGATTACCGGCAACAAGAGACCCAGTACTTC

J gene: TRBJ2-1
D gene: .
V gene: TRBV9
clone size: .
CDR3 protein: CASSVGGTDAYNEQFF
CDR3 DNA: TGTGCCAGCTCCGTTGGCGGAACCGACGCCTACAATGAGCAGTTCTTC

J gene: TRBJ1-1
D gene: .
V gene: TRBV9
clone size: .
CDR3 protein: CASSVEGANTEAFF
CDR3 DNA: TGTGCCAGCAGCGTAGAAGGGGCGAACACTGAAGCTTTCTTT

J gene: TRBJ2-7
D gene: .
V gene: TRBV11-2
clone size: .
CDR3 protein: CASSLGEARYF
CDR3 DNA: TGTGCCAGCAGCTTAGGTGAAGCGCGGTACTTC

J gene: TRBJ2-1
D gene: .
V gene: TRBV10-3
clone size: .
CDR3 protein: CATKGGGSWQFF
CDR3 DNA: TGTGCCACCAAGGGGGGCGGATCGTGGCAGTTCTTC

J gene: TRBJ2-5
D gene: .
V gene: TRBV15
clone size: .
CDR3 protein: CATSREWRGRARMQETQYF
CDR3 DNA: TGTGCCACCAGCAGAGAATGGAGGGGGAGGGCCCGAATGCAAGAGACCCAGTACTTC

J gene: TRBJ1-1
D gene: .
V gene: TRBV2
clone size: few
CDR3 protein: CASSESSPNTEAFF
CDR3 DNA: TGTGCCAGCAGTGAAAGCTCCCCGAACACTGAAGCTTTCTTT

J gene: TRBJ1-5
D gene: .
V gene: TRBV19
clone size: .
CDR3 protein: CASSIGIAGNQPQHF
CDR3 DNA: TGTGCCAGTAGTATTGGGATAGCGGGCAATCAGCCCCAGCATTTT

J gene: TRBJ1-2
D gene: .
V gene: TRBV7-9
clone size: .
CDR3 protein: CASSLERGYTF
CDR3 DNA: TGTGCCAGCAGCTTAGAGAGGGGCTACACCTTC

J gene: TRBJ2-1
D gene: .
V gene: TRBV6-4
clone size: .
CDR3 protein: CASSDLGGRQFF
CDR3 DNA: TGTGCCAGCAGTGACCTTGGAGGGAGGCAGTTCTTC